Listed here are 28 T cell receptor beta chains from one sample, sequenced in a study of T-cell reconstitution after alpha-beta-depleted transplantation in children. Unique molecular identifiers were used in preparing the TCRbeta library. TCRdb analysed the PCR reads with MiXCR anew, one entry per CDR3 protein. Of fewer than 1 million distinct CDR3 sequences in the sample, 16% were seen once. Sequenced here: PBMCs, mostly from graft donor cells, sampled 360 days after TCRalphabeta/CD19-depleted stem cell transplant. The receptor set was obtained from a male patient aged 5 to 17 who had a stem cell transplant for acute lymphoblastic leukemia, so the T cells may come from the graft donor.

In its sample, this clonotype was seen many times. The chain uses TRBV10-3 and TRBJ2-7, with a possible D match to TRBD2 (7 bases). V was pared by 10 bases and J by 4 bases, with 14 bases between. This CDR3 has 12 residues. Germline-derived CDR1 and CDR2 are ENHRY and SYGVKD. The CDR3 DNA sequence: TGTGCCACCCGGCGGGGGCTATACGAGCAGTACTTC. Its translation: CATRRGLYEQYF.

The chain recombines TRBV20-1 with TRBJ1-5; D perhaps matches TRBD1 (5 bases). From germline, CDR1 is DFQATT and CDR2 SNEGSKA (reference sequence). The CDR3 contains 13 residues. V lost 5 bases to trimming and J lost 7 bases, with 15 bases between them. The CDR3 sequence is CSAGSGLRQPQHF. CDR3 nucleotides: TGCAGTGCTGGATCGGGACTGAGACAGCCCCAGCATTTT.

This clonotype has ten or more counts. The V gene is TRBV12-3 or TRBV12-4, the J gene TRBJ2-5; D may correspond to TRBD1 or TRBD2 (5 bases each). V dropped 1 base and J dropped 2 bases, with 17 bases sitting between them. This CDR3 is 17 amino acids long. The DNA of the CDR3 is TGTGCCAGCAGTTTAGGTGGGACCCCCAAGAGGCAAGAGACCCAGTACTTC. Its translation is CASSLGGTPKRQETQYF.

This clonotype has just a few counts. The chain uses TRBV11-2 and TRBJ1-1; D is possibly TRBD1 (6 bases). V gave up 8 bases and J gave up 3 bases, with 16 bases separating them. The CDR3 length is 14 residues. Germline values: CDR1 SGHAT, CDR2 FQNNGV. CDR3 DNA: TGTGCCAGCCACGGTTGGGGGGCGGACACTGAAGCTTTCTTT. This codes for CASHGWGADTEAFF.

This clonotype was seen more than once but under ten times. The V gene is TRBV20-1, the J gene TRBJ2-1, with 7 bases matching TRBD2. V lost 7 bases, J lost 6 bases, and 12 bases stayed unmatched. In germline, CDR1 is DFQATT, CDR2 SNEGSKA (reference sequence). The CDR3 spans 14 residues. The CDR3 loop reads CSETTAGESNEQFF. The CDR3 DNA follows: TGCAGTGAGACAACGGCGGGAGAGAGCAATGAGCAGTTCTTC.

Only a few counts were recorded for this clonotype. The V gene is TRBV12-3 or TRBV12-4, the J gene TRBJ2-7; 7 bases align to TRBD1. With V trimmed by 5 bases and J by 0 bases, 4 bases remained unmatched. CDR3 size: 14 residues. The DNA of the CDR3 is TGTGCCAGCAGTGGGACAGCATTCTCCTACGAGCAGTACTTC. Encoded protein: CASSGTAFSYEQYF.

This clonotype has more than one count but fewer than ten. The chain links TRBV12-3 or TRBV12-4 to TRBJ2-7, with no clear D. The CDR3 spans 14 residues. V was clipped by 5 bases and J by 6 bases, with 17 bases between them. The DNA of the CDR3 is TGTGCCAGCAGTGCCCAGCTATTGGGTGGCGAGCAGTACTTC. Protein product: CASSAQLLGGEQYF.

The table lists this clonotype with a few counts. V is TRBV20-1 and J is TRBJ1-5; 9 bases align to TRBD1. This CDR3 region has 17 residues. V lost 2 bases and J lost 1; bases outside the gene matches: 9. CDR1 is DFQATT and CDR2 is SNEGSKA in the germline V gene (reference sequence). The CDR3 DNA sequence: TGCAGTGCTAGAAGAGGCAACAGGGGGCTGAGCAATCAGCCCCAGCATTTT. Protein product: CSARRGNRGLSNQPQHF.

This chain joins TRBV12-5 and TRBJ1-1; the D is unclear. The V end was cut by 2 bases, the J end by 1 base, with 11 bases between. This CDR3 is built from 15 residues. Germline-derived CDR1 and CDR2 are LGHNT and FRNRAP. The CDR3 sequence: CASGLPGRTNTEAFF. CDR3 DNA: TGTGCTAGTGGTTTGCCAGGACGGACGAACACTGAAGCTTTCTTT.

The rearrangement links TRBV15 to TRBJ2-3, with 7 bases fitting TRBD1. The germline V gene encodes CDR1 LNHNV and CDR2 YYDKDF (reference sequence). V shed 5 bases and J 0 bases; nucleotides not matched to a gene: 2. This CDR3 comprises 14 residues. DNA for the CDR3: TGTGCCACCAGCGGGGGACAGAGCACAGATACGCAGTATTTT. Protein sequence: CATSGGQSTDTQYF.

This clonotype was counted a few times. The chain carries TRBV11-2 and TRBJ1-6; no reliable D call. The ends were cut back, 0 bases at V and 9 bases at J, with 15 bases in the middle. The germline CDR1 and CDR2 sequences are SGHAT and FQNNGV. The CDR3 length is 16 residues. The CDR3 protein is CASSLDNAAGSSPLHF. The CDR3 DNA reads TGTGCCAGCAGCTTAGATAACGCGGCTGGGAGTTCACCCCTCCACTTT.

This clonotype has just a few counts. The rearrangement joins TRBV29-1 to TRBJ2-1; no clear D gene. CDR3 length equals 11 residues. From germline, CDR1 is SQVTM and CDR2 ANQGSEA. This CDR3 reads CRAWDGLWEFF. The CDR3 DNA is TGCAGAGCCTGGGATGGGCTTTGGGAATTCTTC.

V usage is TRBV4-1 and J usage is TRBJ2-5, with D tentatively TRBD1 (5 bases). There are 15 residues in the CDR3. In germline, CDR1 is MGHRA, CDR2 YSYEKL. V lost 4 bases, J lost 2 bases, and 14 bases lay in between. In nucleotides, the CDR3 is TGCGCCAGCAGCCCTTTGGAGAGACAGCAAGAGACCCAGTACTTC. Its protein is CASSPLERQQETQYF.

V gene TRBV29-1 combines with J gene TRBJ2-2, with 12 bases identical to TRBD2. V lost 8 bases, J lost 1 base, and 5 bases stayed unmatched. This CDR3 contains 15 residues. Germline assignment: CDR1 SQVTM and CDR2 ANQGSEA. CDR3 residues: CSSSGREGNTGELFF. CDR3 coding DNA: TGCAGCTCTAGCGGGAGGGAAGGGAACACCGGGGAGCTGTTTTTT.

The V call is TRBV5-1, the J call TRBJ2-1, with 8 bases that match TRBD2. Trimming cost V 6 bases and J 6 bases; bases outside gene matches: 23. The germline gives CDR1 SGHRS, CDR2 YFSETQ. The CDR3 is made up of 19 amino acids. The CDR3 bases are TGCGCCAGCATACCGACAACCCCCACTACAGCGGGAGTCCCCAATGAGCAGTTCTTC. Translation: CASIPTTPTTAGVPNEQFF.

The DNA for the CDR3 is TGTGCCAGCGGGGACCCGGCCTTCAACGAGCAGTACTTC. It encodes CASGDPAFNEQYF. V usage is TRBV12-3 or TRBV12-4 and J usage is TRBJ2-7; D possibly uses TRBD1 or TRBD2 (5 bases each). Trimming removed 8 bases at V and 5 bases at J, with 16 bases between. The CDR3 extends over 13 amino acids.

This clonotype showed up many times. The J gene is TRBJ2-1, the V gene TRBV5-1; D perhaps matches TRBD2 (5 bases). The CDR3 contains 15 residues. The V gene lost 4 bases and the J gene lost 7 bases, with 18 bases spanning the gap. Germline lookup yields CDR1 SGHRS and CDR2 YFSETQ. The chain's CDR3 is CASSPPRGSPNEQFF. In DNA, the CDR3 is TGCGCCAGCAGCCCCCCGCGAGGGAGCCCGAATGAGCAGTTCTTC.

This chain links TRBV19 with TRBJ2-7; perhaps TRBD1 as D (5 bases). CDR3 length equals 14 residues. V shed 3 bases and J shed 0 bases, with 9 bases lying between them. The V gene's germline CDR1 is LNHDA and CDR2 SQIVND (reference sequence). The CDR3 loop reads CASSILTDSYEQYF. The CDR3 nucleotides are TGTGCCAGTAGTATCCTGACAGACTCCTACGAGCAGTACTTC.

The chain is built from TRBV27 and TRBJ2-5; 11 bases align to TRBD2. The germline CDR1 and CDR2 sequences are MNHEY and SMNVEV (reference sequence). The CDR3 is 19 residues long. V was pared by 8 bases and J by 4 bases, with 21 bases of the junction left unmatched. Here the CDR3 reads CASGLLAGVAHFIRETQYF. DNA for the CDR3: TGTGCCAGCGGCCTACTAGCGGGAGTTGCGCACTTCATTAGAGAGACCCAGTACTTC.

This clonotype showed up just a few times. The chain has TRBV29-1 and TRBJ1-5; maybe TRBD1 (6 bases). The V and J ends lost 6 bases and 10 bases respectively, with 16 bases between them. Germline V lookup: CDR1 SQVTM, CDR2 ANQGSEA. The CDR3 loop spans 12 amino acids. As DNA, the CDR3 is TGCAGCGTGGAGGGGGGCGGGGGACCCCAGCATTTT. It translates to CSVEGGGGPQHF.

In regard to this clonotype: One junction end does not reproduce the germline sequence, and a read error may be involved. V is TRBV12-3 or TRBV12-4 and J is TRBJ2-1, with D possibly being TRBD1 or TRBD2 (6 bases each). The CDR3 runs 12 residues. The CDR3 is CASSLTMGGINF. The DNA for the CDR3 is TGTGCCAGCAGCCTAACTATGGGGGGCATCAACTTC.

The chain joins TRBV19 to TRBJ2-1, with 9 bases that match TRBD2. With 3 bases clipped from V and 9 bases from J, the junction kept 9 bases outside the gene matches. Germline CDR1 is LNHDA and CDR2 is SQIVND (reference sequence). CDR3 size: 15 residues. The CDR3 spells CASSMASSGKGEQFF. CDR3 bases: TGTGCCAGTAGTATGGCATCTAGCGGGAAAGGTGAGCAGTTCTTC.

The chain uses TRBV7-7 and TRBJ2-5, with TRBD2 identical over 10 bases. V was pared by 9 bases and J by 4 bases, with 5 bases of the junction left unmatched. CDR1 SSHAT and CDR2 FNYEAQ come from the germline V gene (reference sequence). The CDR3 covers 13 residues. This CDR3 reads CASSSGSTETQYF. CDR3 nucleotides: TGTGCCAGTTCTAGCGGGAGCACAGAGACCCAGTACTTC.

The V call is TRBV12-3 or TRBV12-4, the J call TRBJ2-7; D remains unclear. The CDR3 runs to 15 residues. Trimming shortened V by 6 bases and J by 1 base, and 16 bases separated the two germline ends. CDR3 region: CASSPRRGGSYEQYF. CDR3 nucleotide sequence: TGTGCCAGCAGCCCGCGGCGCGGCGGTTCCTACGAGCAGTACTTC.

V is TRBV7-2 and J is TRBJ2-5; D might be TRBD2 (6 bases). CDR1 and CDR2 (germline): SGHTA, FQGNSA. V was pared by 3 bases and J by 5 bases, with 19 bases between. The CDR3 totals 16 residues. DNA of the CDR3: TGTGCCAGCAGCTTCTCGAGTAGGGCGGGGTTGGAGACCCAGTACTTC. Amino acid sequence: CASSFSSRAGLETQYF.

The chain uses TRBV9 and TRBJ2-7, with D unclear. Trimming removed 3 bases from V and 0 bases from J, with 10 bases in between. The CDR3 is 14 residues long. Per germline, CDR1 SGDLS and CDR2 YYNGEE. DNA of the CDR3: TGTGCCAGCAGCGAGGGCCCCTTCTCCTACGAGCAGTACTTC. Its protein product is CASSEGPFSYEQYF.

This clonotype has just a few counts. The chain carries TRBV3-1 and TRBJ2-7; 13 bases fit TRBD2. There are 15 residues in the CDR3. Germline CDR1 LGHDT, CDR2 YNNKEL (reference sequence). V shed 2 bases, J shed 9 bases, and the junction held 7 bases outside the gene matches. CDR3 sequence (DNA): TGTGCCAGCAGCCAACCTCCGGGACTAGCGGGAAGGCAGTACTTC. This translates into CASSQPPGLAGRQYF.

The chain employs TRBV10-3 and TRBJ2-7; 7 nucleotides align to TRBD1. This CDR3 comprises 11 residues. Looked up from germline, CDR1 is ENHRY and CDR2 is SYGVKD. J was trimmed by 7 bases and V by 7 bases; bases with no gene match: 4. CDR3 loop: CAIMETGEQYF. CDR3 in DNA: TGTGCCATCATGGAGACAGGGGAGCAGTACTTC.